This entry lists 14 T cell receptor beta chains sequenced from one sample in a study of shared T cell receptors in the human thymus. The assay was immunoSEQ multiplex PCR, and TCRdb's table has in-frame clones only and misses some. In the table there are some 660,000 clones, around 87% of which are singletons. This sample also belongs to another study, concerning human thymus T cells.

The sample was thymocytes. Receptors originate from a boy less than two years old with a congenital heart defect.

The chain couples TRBV11-2 to TRBJ1-2, with 9 bases matching TRBD1. V lost 2 bases and J lost 5; bases outside the gene matches: 3. CDR1 and CDR2 (germline): SGHAT, FQNNGV. The CDR3 loop spans 14 amino acids. CDR3 DNA: TGTGCCAGCAGCTTATCGGACAGGGGATATGGCTACACCTTC. Amino acids: CASSLSDRGYGYTF.

The chain has TRBV23-1 and TRBJ2-7; D may be TRBD2 (5 bases). TRBV23-1 is labeled an ORF, and its function is uncertain. The CDR3 is 17 amino acids. Trimming took off 6 bases at V and 0 bases at J, with 21 bases between the two ends. The CDR3 protein is CASSLLDRDLASYEQYF. CDR3 bases: TGCGCCAGCAGCCTACTAGACCGGGATCTTGCCTCCTACGAGCAGTACTTC.

CDR3 sequence reads: CASSLLGQGLKLSNYGYTF. For the CDR3, the DNA is TGTGCCAGCAGCTTATTGGGACAGGGACTTAAGCTTTCTAACTATGGCTACACCTTC. This chain links TRBV7-8 with TRBJ1-2, with 9 bases matching TRBD1. J gave up 0 bases and V 2 bases, and 13 bases lay outside the gene matches. Germline CDR1 is SGHVS and CDR2 is FQNEAQ. The CDR3 has 19 amino acids.

The chain combines TRBV4-1 with TRBJ2-3, with 9 bases lining up with TRBD2. The V segment lost 4 bases and the J segment 2 bases; nucleotides outside the gene matches: 7. The CDR3 sequence is 16 residues long. CDR1 is MGHRA, CDR2 YSYEKL, per germline. In DNA form, the CDR3 reads TGCGCCAGCAGCCTGGAGACTAGCGGCTACACAGATACGCAGTATTTT. Translated: CASSLETSGYTDTQYF.

Concerning this clone itself: The germline gene is not matched at one end of the junction; a read error may be the cause. The chain uses TRBV4-1 and TRBJ1-2; no reliable D call. CDR1 MGHRA and CDR2 YSYEKL come from the germline V gene. The CDR3 length is 16 residues. The CDR3: CASSQVRPRPNYGHTF. CDR3 sequence (DNA): TGCGCCAGCAGCCAAGTGAGGCCCCGGCCTAACTATGGCCACACCTTC.

V gene TRBV7-2 combines with J gene TRBJ2-7; the match to TRBD1 covers 8 bases. V lost 1 base to trimming and J lost 3 bases; unmatched junction nucleotides: 11. This CDR3 has 17 residues. Germline CDR1 and CDR2: SGHTA and FQGNSA. This CDR3 reads CASSLGGTPGQGYEQYF. The CDR3 nucleotides read TGTGCCAGCAGCTTAGGTGGGACCCCAGGACAGGGCTACGAGCAGTACTTC.

The genes are TRBV9 and TRBJ1-1; the match to TRBD1 covers 9 bases. Per the germline V gene, CDR1 is SGDLS and CDR2 is YYNGEE. This CDR3 comprises 15 residues. V dropped 0 bases and J dropped 6; count of bases not matched to a gene: 6. The CDR3, as DNA: TGTGCCAGCAGCGTAGACAGGGGGCAGGGCTCTGAAGCTTTCTTT. Translating gives CASSVDRGQGSEAFF.

J is TRBJ1-5 and V is TRBV5-7, with D hard to call. TRBV5-7 is identified as an open reading frame with a role that is uncertain. The CDR3 length is 14 residues. V lost 4 bases and J lost 1, with 9 bases in between. CDR3 DNA sequence: TGTGCCAGCAGCCTCAATGGCAGCAATCAGCCCCAGCATTTT. It translates to CASSLNGSNQPQHF.

The rearrangement uses TRBV7-8 and TRBJ2-7; 15 bases align to TRBD2. Germline V gene lookup returns CDR1 SGHVS and CDR2 FQNEAQ. The CDR3 has 18 amino acids. Losses at the gene ends were 5 bases for V and 2 bases for J; bases not matched to a gene: 10. CDR3 DNA sequence: TGTGCCAGCAGCCGACGGACTAGCGGGAGGGATTTAGCCTACGAGCAGTACTTC. Its protein product is CASSRRTSGRDLAYEQYF. The complete variable domain, with remaining parts taken from reference TRBV7-8 and TRBJ2-7, reads GAGVSQSPRYKVAKRGQDVALRCDPISGHVSLFWYQQALGQGPEFLTYFQNEAQLDKSGLPSDRFFAERPEGSVSTLKIQRTQQEDSAVYLCASSRRTSGRDLAYEQYFGPGTRLTVT.

The chain carries TRBV11-2 and TRBJ2-7, with 9 positions matching TRBD2. Germline CDR1 reads SGHAT; CDR2 reads FQNNGV. The V gene end was trimmed by 1 base and the J gene end by 2 bases; junction bases not matched to a gene: 15. This CDR3 region has 19 residues. Written as DNA, the CDR3 is TGTGCCAGCAGCTTAGGAGGTAGCGGGAGAGGGCTCGTTACCTACGAGCAGTACTTC. It codes for CASSLGGSGRGLVTYEQYF.

This clone has a single count. The rearrangement joins TRBV25-1 to TRBJ2-1, with 9 positions matching TRBD2. Germline V gene lookup returns CDR1 MGHDK and CDR2 SYGVNS. The J segment lost 7 bases and the V segment lost 6 bases, leaving 10 bases of the junction unmatched. This CDR3 spans 15 amino acids. The CDR3 is CASREAGGKVNEQFF. CDR3 bases: TGTGCCAGCAGGGAAGCGGGGGGTAAGGTGAATGAGCAGTTCTTC.

This clone appeared once. This chain connects TRBV7-9 to TRBJ1-2; D unresolved. The CDR3 is 15 residues long. From germline, CDR1 is SEHNR and CDR2 FQNEAQ (reference sequence). V was shortened by 4 bases and J by 3 bases, with 15 bases between the two germline ends. The CDR3 DNA follows: TGTGCCAGCAGCTCCCGGGAAAGCGGGTACTATGGCTACACCTTC. Its translation is CASSSRESGYYGYTF.

The chain employs TRBV27 and TRBJ2-7; TRBD2 matches at 10 bases. This CDR3 comprises 14 residues. V shed 5 bases, J shed 2 bases, and the junction held 3 bases outside the gene matches. Germline values: CDR1 MNHEY, CDR2 SMNVEV (reference sequence). The CDR3, as DNA: TGTGCCAGCAGTGGTAGCGGGGGGCCCTACGAGCAGTACTTC. It translates to CASSGSGGPYEQYF.

This chain links TRBV11-2 with TRBJ1-5, with D perhaps TRBD1 (5 bases). Germline values: CDR1 SGHAT, CDR2 FQNNGV. V was shortened by 3 bases and J by 3 bases, with 9 bases between the two germline ends. The CDR3 spans 14 residues. The CDR3 DNA is TGTGCCAGCAGCTTGGGGGGACCCAATCAGCCCCAGCATTTT. Protein: CASSLGGPNQPQHF.